This is a list of T cell receptor beta chains from one sample in a study of blood T cell repertoires in COVID-19. Clones were sequenced by immunoSEQ multiplex PCR, and TCRdb holds only the in-frame ones, with some missing. The table shows about 240,000 clones, with about 90% occurring only once. Sequencing used peripheral blood. All receptors come from a man aged 25-45 years with COVID-19, enrolled during active disease. The conserved cysteine and the conserved F or W are not part of the CDR3 here.

v_gene	j_gene	CDR3aa
TRBV14	TRBJ1-1	ASSQLAGITEAF
TRBV2	TRBJ1-6	ASSLRGGPGRSYNSPLH
TRBV30	TRBJ1-2	AWPQGAKGYT
TRBV19	TRBJ1-2	ASSPTGFYGYT
TRBV18	TRBJ2-1	ASSPSSGGYNEQF
TRBV15	TRBJ2-1	ATSSHSGGPDNEQF
TRBV30	TRBJ1-6	AWSPISGELPLH
TRBV12-3/TRBV12-4	TRBJ1-5	ASSLDGQPQH
TRBV15	TRBJ1-3	ATSPGDRGHSGNTIY
TRBV4-1	TRBJ1-6	ASSPPGNVGNSPLH
TRBV4-1	TRBJ2-6	ASSHSRDRRSGANVLT
TRBV7-9	TRBJ1-4	ASSLDGGGEKLF
TRBV29-1	TRBJ2-2	SVEPGGPNTGELF
TRBV4-1	TRBJ1-2	ASSQDGDRGGYT
TRBV15	TRBJ2-5	ATSRSLAGRHEGKETQY
TRBV2	TRBJ2-2	ASEGLASTGELF
TRBV5-4	TRBJ2-3	ASSLDRGRTDTQY
TRBV7-2	TRBJ1-2	ASSSSPEGAPNYGYT
TRBV5-1	TRBJ2-7	ASSYPREGGEQY
TRBV18	TRBJ2-7	ASSQDRGIVDEQY
TRBV7-9	TRBJ1-5	ASGRQEAQPQH
TRBV4-1	TRBJ1-2	ASSQASDRSDGYT
TRBV9	TRBJ1-5	ASSAFQGMDQPQH
TRBV19	TRBJ2-2	ASSIRVGNTGELF
TRBV6-5	TRBJ2-5	ASSYKGGNQETQY
TRBV5-1	TRBJ1-3	ASRDSSSGNTIY
TRBV9	TRBJ1-6	ASSVSSTAPLH
TRBV6-5	TRBJ2-3	ASIRTWGRDTQY
TRBV14	TRBJ2-7	ASSPSLHLGGNYEQY
TRBV11-3	TRBJ2-1	ASSFDRGNNEQF
TRBV5-1	TRBJ2-2	AASTGVPGELF
TRBV4-1	TRBJ1-1	ASSKGFTGARDTEAF
TRBV6-5	TRBJ2-5	ASSYSSGQETQY
TRBV19	TRBJ2-1	ASMGTSVSYNEQF
TRBV19	TRBJ1-5	ASSSSTGMGNQPQH
TRBV2	TRBJ2-2	ASRGTATGELF
TRBV25-1	TRBJ2-3	ASSESWRGGRDTQY
TRBV7-9	TRBJ1-2	ASSLGDRVSYGYT
TRBV12-5	TRBJ2-3	ASASGTWRPDTQY
TRBV7-9	TRBJ1-2	ASGDRGLYDYGYT
TRBV6-2/TRBV6-3	TRBJ2-5	ASSYEREDETQY
TRBV19	TRBJ1-3	ASSMETGTGNTIY
TRBV5-4	TRBJ1-1	ASSTTLNTEAF
TRBV3-1/TRBV3-2	TRBJ1-6	ASSLGGQQLSPLH
TRBV19	TRBJ2-1	ASRTFGGRNEQF
TRBV5-5	TRBJ2-1	ASSGGDRSYNEQF
TRBV7-9	TRBJ2-4	ASSEDRAPNIQY
TRBV18	TRBJ1-5	ASSPTGFNQPQH
TRBV6-2/TRBV6-3	TRBJ2-3	ASSHRDRVTDTQY
TRBV4-1	TRBJ2-3	ASSPTRTRTSGAITDTQY
TRBV18	TRBJ1-1	ASSPTTDENTEAF
TRBV9	TRBJ1-2	ASSARQGHGGYT
TRBV4-1	TRBJ1-1	ASSPRDRGRTEAF
TRBV9	TRBJ1-1	ASSVDGVNTEAF
TRBV21-1	TRBJ2-7	ASRGVSEATGPAEYEQY
TRBV14	TRBJ1-5	ASSQVIIGTGWGQPQH
TRBV12-3/TRBV12-4	TRBJ1-2	ASSPGQRSGYT
TRBV11-3	TRBJ2-2	ASSPKGTDRLF
TRBV10-1	TRBJ2-3	ASSRGGTDTQY